The present T cell receptor beta chain was sequenced within a study of naive and memory T cell subsets. This clonotype was seen only a few times. CDR1 is SGHNT, CDR2 YYREEE, per germline (reference sequence). V was clipped by 2 bases and J by 4 bases, with 9 bases between them. The length of the CDR3 is 13 residues. Ligated cDNA underwent four rounds of PCR with nested alpha and beta constant region primers and SP2. TCRdb re-derived calls from the 5' RACE reads in MiXCR, one entry per CDR3 protein. The sample has over 50,000 distinct CDR3 sequences; about 7.1% are singletons. The library had UMIs added by 3' ligation of an oligonucleotide to TCR cDNA.

V and J are TRBV5-4 and TRBJ1-1; D unclear. The TCR comes from a female donor in good health. Here the CDR3 reads CASSFGVGTEAFF. The CDR3 DNA is TGTGCCAGCAGCTTTGGAGTTGGCACTGAAGCTTTCTTT.